The T cell receptor beta chain under discussion was sequenced for a study of cytomegalovirus exposure and HLA in healthy donors. Overall study findings and caveats: TCR beta V segments were, for the most part, productive about 87% or about 30% of the time in an earlier analysis.

The PCR used 60 Vbeta and 13 Jbeta primers. The method was immunoSEQ multiplex PCR; TCRdb's version includes in-frame clones alone and lacks a portion of them. The sample records around 130,000 clones, around 81% being singletons. Germline loops: CDR1 MNHNY, CDR2 SVGAGI (reference sequence). With 8 bases clipped from V and 8 bases from J, the junction kept 8 bases outside the gene matches. There are 12 residues in the CDR3. Regarding this clone: The target antigen is unknown.

The V and J genes are TRBV6-6 and TRBJ1-2; TRBD1 matches at 7 bases. The receptor's source is a woman aged 40 to 50 in good health and CMV-seronegative. The sample consisted of PBMCs. This chain's CDR3 is CASGIRGQGYTF. The CDR3, as DNA: TGTGCCAGCGGAATCCGGGGACAGGGCTACACCTTC.